This is a list of T cell receptor beta chains from one sample in a study of blood T cell repertoires in COVID-19. Only in-frame clones appear in the TCRdb table, and some are missing; sequencing was by immunoSEQ multiplex PCR. The data contain fewer than 30,000 clones, around 74% of them singletons. Sequenced: peripheral blood. Receptors originate from a woman in her seventies with active or convalescent COVID-19. Both conserved end residues are part of each CDR3. Fields, in order: CDR3 length, J gene, V gene, D gene, clone size, CDR3 protein, CDR3 DNA. D genes are given only for firm matches. Clone size is stated in some rows and not others, as once, few, many or a class when expanded.

CDR3 length: 16; J gene: TRBJ2-2; V gene: TRBV19; D gene: NA; clone size: NA; CDR3 protein: CASSIGPGVNTGELFF; CDR3 DNA: TGTGCCAGTAGTATAGGCCCGGGAGTGAACACCGGGGAGCTGTTTTTT
CDR3 length: 16; J gene: TRBJ1-5; V gene: TRBV30; D gene: TRBD1; clone size: NA; CDR3 protein: CAWSVPSKTGDQPQHF; CDR3 DNA: TGTGCCTGGAGTGTTCCCTCAAAGACAGGGGATCAGCCCCAGCATTTT
CDR3 length: 17; J gene: TRBJ2-6; V gene: TRBV6-2/TRBV6-3; D gene: TRBD2; clone size: NA; CDR3 protein: CASSLYGGASGANVLTF; CDR3 DNA: TGTGCCAGCAGCCTCTACGGGGGGGCTTCTGGGGCCAACGTCCTGACTTTC
CDR3 length: 13; J gene: TRBJ1-1; V gene: TRBV19; D gene: NA; clone size: NA; CDR3 protein: CAATGRGNTEAFF; CDR3 DNA: TGTGCTGCAACAGGCAGGGGGAACACTGAAGCTTTCTTT
CDR3 length: 12; J gene: TRBJ1-2; V gene: TRBV10-3; D gene: TRBD1; clone size: NA; CDR3 protein: CAISRQGSGYTF; CDR3 DNA: TGTGCCATCAGCCGACAGGGCAGTGGCTACACCTTC
CDR3 length: 14; J gene: TRBJ2-5; V gene: TRBV7-9; D gene: NA; clone size: NA; CDR3 protein: CASSYTVRKETQYF; CDR3 DNA: TGTGCCAGCAGCTATACAGTAAGAAAAGAGACCCAGTACTTC
CDR3 length: 20; J gene: TRBJ2-3; V gene: TRBV10-3; D gene: TRBD2; clone size: NA; CDR3 protein: CAISSGRQASSGSHTDTQYF; CDR3 DNA: TGTGCCATCAGTTCGGGGCGGCAGGCAAGTAGCGGGAGCCACACAGATACGCAGTATTTT
CDR3 length: 13; J gene: TRBJ2-3; V gene: TRBV7-3; D gene: TRBD2; clone size: NA; CDR3 protein: CASSTGGQNTQYF; CDR3 DNA: TGTGCCAGCAGCACGGGGGGGCAGAATACGCAGTATTTT
CDR3 length: 15; J gene: TRBJ2-3; V gene: TRBV18; D gene: NA; clone size: once; CDR3 protein: CASSPESAFTDTQYF; CDR3 DNA: TGTGCCAGCTCACCGGAGTCAGCATTCACAGATACGCAGTATTTT
CDR3 length: 16; J gene: TRBJ1-3; V gene: TRBV28; D gene: NA; clone size: NA; CDR3 protein: CASFDRGGRSGNTIYF; CDR3 DNA: TGTGCCAGCTTCGACCGGGGAGGAAGATCTGGAAACACCATATATTTT
CDR3 length: 15; J gene: TRBJ2-3; V gene: TRBV30; D gene: NA; clone size: NA; CDR3 protein: CAWSVGGTSTDTQYF; CDR3 DNA: TGTGCCTGGAGTGTAGGAGGGACCAGCACAGATACGCAGTATTTT
CDR3 length: 11; J gene: TRBJ2-5; V gene: TRBV30; D gene: NA; clone size: NA; CDR3 protein: CAWSYRETQYF; CDR3 DNA: TGTGCCTGGAGTTACCGGGAGACCCAGTACTTC
CDR3 length: 14; J gene: TRBJ2-7; V gene: TRBV7-2; D gene: TRBD1; clone size: NA; CDR3 protein: CASKKGTAGYEQYF; CDR3 DNA: TGTGCCAGCAAGAAAGGGACAGCTGGCTACGAGCAGTACTTC
CDR3 length: 12; J gene: TRBJ1-6; V gene: TRBV19; D gene: TRBD1; clone size: NA; CDR3 protein: CARGQGNSPLHF; CDR3 DNA: TGTGCCCGCGGACAGGGTAATTCACCCCTCCACTTT
CDR3 length: 16; J gene: TRBJ1-6; V gene: TRBV5-4; D gene: NA; clone size: NA; CDR3 protein: CASSSERTGGNSPLHF; CDR3 DNA: TGTGCCAGCAGCTCAGAAAGGACTGGCGGGAATTCACCCCTCCACTTT
CDR3 length: 13; J gene: TRBJ1-1; V gene: TRBV2; D gene: TRBD1; clone size: NA; CDR3 protein: CASRTGRITEAFF; CDR3 DNA: TGTGCCAGCAGGACAGGGAGGATCACTGAAGCTTTCTTT
CDR3 length: 17; J gene: TRBJ2-6; V gene: TRBV5-1; D gene: TRBD1; clone size: NA; CDR3 protein: CASSTGQGALGANVLTF; CDR3 DNA: TGCGCCAGCAGCACCGGACAGGGGGCGCTTGGGGCCAACGTCCTGACTTTC
CDR3 length: 14; J gene: TRBJ1-6; V gene: TRBV5-1; D gene: NA; clone size: NA; CDR3 protein: CASSLGQGNSPLHF; CDR3 DNA: TGCGCCAGCAGCTTGGGGCAGGGGAATTCACCCCTCCACTTT
CDR3 length: 11; J gene: TRBJ1-2; V gene: TRBV6-1; D gene: NA; clone size: NA; CDR3 protein: CASTGDYGYTF; CDR3 DNA: TGTGCCAGCACGGGAGACTATGGCTACACCTTC
CDR3 length: 15; J gene: TRBJ1-2; V gene: TRBV7-6; D gene: NA; clone size: NA; CDR3 protein: CASSLDSAKGDGYTF; CDR3 DNA: TGTGCCAGCAGCTTAGATTCGGCGAAAGGGGATGGCTACACCTTC
CDR3 length: 15; J gene: TRBJ2-7; V gene: TRBV7-2; D gene: NA; clone size: NA; CDR3 protein: CASSSGVAASYEQYF; CDR3 DNA: TGTGCCAGCAGCTCCGGAGTAGCCGCTTCCTACGAGCAGTACTTC
CDR3 length: 17; J gene: TRBJ2-2; V gene: TRBV6-6; D gene: NA; clone size: NA; CDR3 protein: CASSREIARGNTGELFF; CDR3 DNA: TGTGCCAGCAGCCGAGAAATAGCGCGAGGGAACACCGGGGAGCTGTTTTTT
CDR3 length: 14; J gene: TRBJ1-6; V gene: TRBV4-1; D gene: TRBD1; clone size: NA; CDR3 protein: CASSLRGPDSPLHF; CDR3 DNA: TGCGCCAGCAGTCTTAGGGGGCCCGATTCACCCCTCCACTTT